These T cell receptor beta chains were read from a single sample in a study of blood T cell repertoires in COVID-19. Repertoires were generated with immunoSEQ multiplex PCR, while TCRdb's copy carries only in-frame clones and drops some. Here the sample spans about 200,000 clones, just under 85% being singletons. What was sequenced was peripheral blood. All receptors derive from a woman aged 50 to 65 with active or convalescent COVID-19. Each CDR3 is given without its conserved first and last residue.

TRBJ2-7 | TRBV27 | ASRRQGRTYEQY
TRBJ1-3 | TRBV3-1/TRBV3-2 | ASSQDYGGSGNTIY
TRBJ1-3 | TRBV6-1 | ASSEGRGNRPNTIY
TRBJ1-2 | TRBV2 | ASSRQGNGYGYT
TRBJ2-2 | TRBV24-1 | ATSDSAGGDTGELF
TRBJ2-3 | TRBV11-3 | ASSPRDRSTDTQY
TRBJ2-2 | TRBV9 | ASSLHRTPNTGELF
TRBJ2-3 | TRBV5-1 | ASSLLVTDTQY
TRBJ1-2 | TRBV10-2 | ASSEGQGDYGYT
TRBJ2-2 | TRBV27 | ASSRGLRLTGELF
TRBJ1-4 | TRBV7-6 | ASSLTGAKWGNEKLF
TRBJ2-7 | TRBV6-5 | ASSYSSRSYEQY
TRBJ1-4 | TRBV19 | ASRGQLNEKLF
TRBJ2-3 | TRBV19 | ASSTRGLAKSTDTQY
TRBJ1-5 | TRBV19 | ASSMRQSRQPQH
TRBJ1-2 | TRBV28 | ASRPQGTHGYT
TRBJ2-3 | TRBV19 | ASSRATRTDTQY
TRBJ1-6 | TRBV7-6 | ASSYGTGTNSPLH
TRBJ1-1 | TRBV4-1 | ASSQRQQYRGEGMDTEAF
TRBJ2-3 | TRBV28 | ASSTRGADTQY